Described below is a single T cell receptor beta chain sequence and its context. Its antigen is as yet unknown. The sample originates from a study of response to subunit inactivated influenza vaccine. Study-level findings and limits: It was suggested by the authors that few new T cells are recruited by each seasonal influenza vaccination.

TCRdb reprocessed the RT-PCR reads via MiXCR and lists one record per CDR3 protein. The table has about half a million distinct CDR3 sequences, roughly 9.8% seen once. The CDR3 loop spans 18 amino acids. Trimming left V 6 bases short and J 6 bases short, with 27 bases between. Per the germline V gene, CDR1 is MNHNS and CDR2 is SASEGT. The V gene is TRBV6-1, the J gene TRBJ1-5; perhaps TRBD1 as D (6 bases). The sequencing here drew on PBMCs from blood, taken roughly 45 days after vaccination. The clonotype originates from a man between 50 and 59 years old who received an inactivated influenza vaccine. CDR3 region: CASSPTPGTYSFGQPQHF. The CDR3 nucleotides are TGTGCCAGCAGCCCCACTCCCGGGACATATAGCTTCGGTCAGCCCCAGCATTTT.